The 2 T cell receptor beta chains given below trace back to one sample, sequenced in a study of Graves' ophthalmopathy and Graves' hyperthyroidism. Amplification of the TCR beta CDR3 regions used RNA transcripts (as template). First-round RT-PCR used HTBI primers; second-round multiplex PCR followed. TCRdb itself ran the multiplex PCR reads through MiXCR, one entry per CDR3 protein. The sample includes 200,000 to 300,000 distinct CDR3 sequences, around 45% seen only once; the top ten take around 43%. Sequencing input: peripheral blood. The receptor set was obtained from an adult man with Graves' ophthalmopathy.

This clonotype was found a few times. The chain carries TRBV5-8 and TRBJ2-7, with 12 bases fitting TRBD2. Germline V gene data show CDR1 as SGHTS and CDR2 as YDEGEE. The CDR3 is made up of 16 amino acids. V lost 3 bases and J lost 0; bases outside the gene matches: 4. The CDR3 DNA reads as TGTGCCAGCAGCTCCACTAGCGGGGGGAGCTCCTACGAGCAGTACTTC. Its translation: CASSSTSGGSSYEQYF.

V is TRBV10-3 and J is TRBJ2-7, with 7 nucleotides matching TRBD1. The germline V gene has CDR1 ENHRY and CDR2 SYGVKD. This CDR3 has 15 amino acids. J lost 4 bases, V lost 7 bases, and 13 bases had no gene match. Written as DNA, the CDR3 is TGTGCCATCACCTCCGGGACAGACGATGTTTACGAGCAGTACTTC. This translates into CAITSGTDDVYEQYF.